This TCR beta chain originates from a study of T cells in Graves' hyperthyroidism and ophthalmopathy (dated by TCRdb to the late 2010s). The study in broad terms: Peripheral blood samples were taken at initial diagnosis, before any treatment was given. TCR V-J signatures able to tell the groups apart were searched for in a discovery cohort of more than 90 patients, of whom under 45 had Graves' ophthalmopathy and roughly 57 had stable Graves' hyperthyroidism. An independent validation cohort of around 19 hyperthyroidism patients and approximately 16 patients who later progressed to ophthalmopathy tested prospective prediction of ophthalmopathy. For training and testing, the 100 or so patients in the discovery cohort were randomly divided in a 7:3 ratio. Thyroid tissue and blood T-cell repertoires from six Graves' hyperthyroidism patients were also compared in the study. After sampling, hyperthyroidism patients received methimazole starting at 30 mg daily, and ophthalmopathy patients received high-dose intravenous methylprednisolone. The paper reports TCR Vbeta CDR3 sequencing of fewer than 150 peripheral blood samples: around 45 ophthalmopathy, over 70 hyperthyroidism and around 17 progressor patients. What the work shows at the level of the full study, not this receptor alone: A 13 V-J signature model separated ophthalmopathy from stable hyperthyroidism, with 87.88% sensitivity and 81% to 83% specificity in cross-validation and 80%/75% in testing. In validation, the model predicted progression to ophthalmopathy a median of about 6.8 months before onset, with 65% to 71% sensitivity and roughly 73% specificity. Most expanded thyroid clonotypes (frequency above 0.001) were also detected in blood, suggesting blood repertoires may reflect thyroid immune responses. Sample size was not statistically predetermined, and blinding of investigators to group allocation was not performed.

The germline ends are 9 bases apart after V is trimmed by 0 bases and J by 9 bases. CDR1 and CDR2, looked up from the germline V gene, are SGHDN and FVKESK. The CDR3 spans 13 residues, from the cysteine through the phenylalanine. Only CDR3 DNA remains: 39 bases, in frame from the first base. A patient counted as having stable Graves' hyperthyroidism if no progression to ophthalmopathy occurred over 18 months of follow-up. Hyperthyroidism patients were aged 18 to 65 years and newly diagnosed, with disease duration of less than 2 months. Patients with uncontrolled infections, other autoimmune diseases, pregnancy or lactation were excluded. Diagnoses relied on clinical symptoms, serum thyroxine and TRAb, thyroid ultrasound and orbital computed tomography. Ficoll-Paque density gradient centrifugation was used to isolate PBMCs from about 9.4 ml of fresh peripheral blood. Total RNA was extracted with Trizol reagent, and quality was checked on an Agilent 2100 Bioanalyzer.

Amplification of TCR beta CDR3 regions was carried out from RNA transcripts. The first round of RT-PCR for the TCR CDR3 was performed with the HTBI primer set and the Qiagen OneStep RT-PCR kit. Libraries were constructed in a second round of multiplex PCR, after which size selection and purification were carried out. Libraries were sequenced paired-end with 100 bp reads on an Illumina HiSeq2000. In the authors' own workflow: SOAPnuke was used to process the raw data, removing reads that contained adapters or uncalled bases, had a mean Phred below 15, or lacked an exact match to the constant primer or identifier. COPE v1.2.5 was used to merge the high-quality paired reads, and each unique nucleotide sequence was defined as a clonotype. MiTCR v1.1 was used to align clonotypes to the IMGT TRBV, TRBD and TRBJ reference segments. The analysis included only V-J combinations with a frequency above 0.0001, which together covered 99% to 99.2% of the repertoires. A TCS score was defined as the ratio of F50 (clonal expansion) to E x V (chaos), with BLOSUM62-based TCRdist applied between CDR3 peptides within each V-J. Welch's t-statistics and random forest reduced roughly 530 V-J features to about 13, which were used in a naive Bayes classifier (R e1071). The Morisita-Horn index was used to measure how similar the thyroid and blood repertoires were. TCRdb reprocessing: public reads trimmed at Q25 with fastp, clones called with MiXCR, in-frame beta chains kept. Here each entry gathers all rows of one CDR3 protein and keeps the most common genes and DNA. The authors' filters were not applied to this entry. The sample table records hundreds of thousands of distinct CDR3 sequences; roughly 40% of these occur just once. Jointly, the top ten make up around 9.3% of the sample.

This clonotype was counted at least ten times. Its antigen target is currently unknown. Nothing much larger sits one base from this clone, and base qualities are not available. This TCR came from a man younger than 35 with Graves' hyperthyroidism. The V and J segments used are TRBV14 and TRBJ1-5, with the D gene not clear enough to name. Sequences were obtained from blood. In nucleotide form, the sequence is TGTGCCAGCAGCCAAGAGGTGGACGGGCCCCAGCATTTT. Its translation is CASSQEVDGPQHF.